This T cell receptor beta chain was captured in a study of cytomegalovirus exposure and HLA in healthy donors. About this clone: What it binds is not known.

13 Jbeta primers and 60 Vbeta primers were used for the PCR. Using immunoSEQ multiplex PCR, the repertoire was profiled, and TCRdb retains in-frame clones only, with some absent. The sample has about 120,000 clones, over 70% seen once; the top ten hold 1.5% to 2%. V lost 6 bases and J lost 0, with 12 bases in between. This CDR3 spans 15 amino acids. From germline, CDR1 is MNHEY and CDR2 SVGAGI. Findings and limits, study-wide: A highly shared variant cluster was judged a likely technical artifact. Later work associated approximately 17,000 TCR beta sequences with HLA alleles at 0.05 false discovery rate.

The receptor's source is a young woman in good health and CMV-seronegative. The chain combines TRBV6-5 with TRBJ1-3; tentatively, D is TRBD1 (5 bases). Source material: PBMCs. The CDR3 loop reads CASSLTETSGNTIYF. Written as DNA, the CDR3 is TGTGCCAGCAGCCTGACAGAAACCTCTGGAAACACCATATATTTT.